This TCR beta chain was found in a study of CD8+CD57+ T cells in acquired aplastic anemia. As for the study in general: The average for DNA from sorted CD4+ and CD8+ cells was approximately 3.2 ug. Healthy donor CD4+ samples were sequenced to a depth that averaged roughly 10 million reads.

Study outcomes and limitations: Common to patients and controls were roughly 30 CD8+ CDR3 sequences. Researchers reported that CD8+ Simpson's diversity was not significantly different in patients versus controls.

The V gene's germline CDR1 is SGHAT and CDR2 FQNNGV. The length of the CDR3 is 13 residues. V lost 1 base and J lost 8, with 6 bases in between. As concerns this clonotype: Antigen: not known.

The study profiled TCR beta VDJ and CDR3 using genomic DNA as template. TCRdb re-analysed the reads in MiXCR, keeping a single row per CDR3 protein. The sample has about 210,000 distinct CDR3 sequences, 60% to 65% seen once; the top ten hold about 29%. This sequence was found in a human donor in good health. V usage is TRBV11-2 and J usage is TRBJ1-6; D call uncertain. Specimen: sorted CD4+, CD8+, or CD8+CD57+ T cells (not recorded which) from PBMCs. Here the CDR3 DNA reads TGTGCCAGCAGCTTAGCCGGGGATTCACCCCTCCACTTT. This codes for CASSLAGDSPLHF.